Below, 6 T cell receptor beta chains from the same sample are listed, as sequenced in a study of OX40 agonist ivuxolimab in advanced cancers. This table comes from immunoSEQ multiplex PCR, and its TCRdb copy is limited to in-frame clones, with some not included. The sample shows around 31,000 clones, approximately 86% of them seen only once. The sequencing used CD4+ or CD8+ T cells sorted from blood, collected in a trial of the OX40 agonist ivuxolimab. The receptor source for this set is an adult with an advanced solid tumor such as melanoma, head and neck, liver or kidney cancer.

For the CDR3, the DNA is TGTGCTAGTGGTTTGTTCCAGGGACCTCAAGAGACCCAGTACTTC. It translates to CASGLFQGPQETQYF. The chain employs TRBV12-5 and TRBJ2-5; either TRBD1 or TRBD2 may fit D (5 bases each). Looked up from germline, CDR1 is LGHNT and CDR2 is FRNRAP. V lost 2 bases, J lost 2 bases, and 12 bases lay in between. There are 15 residues in the CDR3. The full variable domain, its missing parts supplied by reference TRBV12-5 and TRBJ2-5, is DARVTQTPRHKVTEMGQEVTMRCQPILGHNTVFWYRQTMMQGLELLAYFRNRAPLDDSGMPKDRFSAEMPDATLATLKIQPSEPRDSAVYFCASGLFQGPQETQYFGPGTRLLVL.

The J gene is TRBJ1-5, the V gene TRBV4-1, with no clear D. This CDR3 region has 15 residues. V dropped 0 bases and J dropped 9 bases, with 15 bases sitting between them. Germline loops: CDR1 MGHRA, CDR2 YSYEKL. The CDR3 DNA reads as TGCGCCAGCAGCCAAGAAAGCATTGGGTTTTGGCCCCAGCATTTT. Translating it yields CASSQESIGFWPQHF.

V gene TRBV2 combines with J gene TRBJ2-7, with D maybe TRBD1 (6 bases). This CDR3 has 15 residues. The germline V and J ends were trimmed by 5 bases and 5 bases, with 19 bases remaining between them. Germline V gives CDR1 SNHLY, CDR2 FYNNEI. The CDR3 loop is CASSPTGMGAHEQYF. The CDR3 nucleotides read TGTGCCAGCAGTCCTACCGGGATGGGGGCCCACGAGCAGTACTTC.

The rearrangement links TRBV10-3 to TRBJ2-2, with D perhaps matching TRBD1 (6 bases). V lost 0 bases to trimming and J lost 2 bases, with 19 bases between them. This CDR3 is built from 19 residues. The germline gives CDR1 ENHRY, CDR2 SYGVKD. The CDR3: CAISESSRVEDRNTGELFF. The CDR3 region has the DNA TGTGCCATCAGTGAGTCGAGTCGAGTCGAGGACAGAAACACCGGGGAGCTGTTTTTT.

This CDR3 is CASATVPSGLSNEQFF. In DNA form, the CDR3 reads TGTGCTAGTGCCACGGTTCCATCAGGCCTGAGCAATGAGCAGTTCTTC. V gene TRBV12-5 combines with J gene TRBJ2-1; D unresolved. The CDR3 is 16 residues long. Germline CDR1 is LGHNT and CDR2 is FRNRAP. V lost 7 bases and J 6 bases, leaving 22 bases between the germline ends.

DNA for the CDR3: TGTGCCAGCAAGATAAGGGCTTGGGGAGGCACCGGGGAGCTGTTTTTT. It encodes CASKIRAWGGTGELFF. The gene calls are TRBV27 and TRBJ2-2; TRBD2 might be the D (6 bases). V lost 7 bases and J 4 bases, leaving 19 bases between the germline ends. The CDR3 runs to 16 residues. Germline CDR1 is MNHEY and CDR2 is SMNVEV (reference sequence).